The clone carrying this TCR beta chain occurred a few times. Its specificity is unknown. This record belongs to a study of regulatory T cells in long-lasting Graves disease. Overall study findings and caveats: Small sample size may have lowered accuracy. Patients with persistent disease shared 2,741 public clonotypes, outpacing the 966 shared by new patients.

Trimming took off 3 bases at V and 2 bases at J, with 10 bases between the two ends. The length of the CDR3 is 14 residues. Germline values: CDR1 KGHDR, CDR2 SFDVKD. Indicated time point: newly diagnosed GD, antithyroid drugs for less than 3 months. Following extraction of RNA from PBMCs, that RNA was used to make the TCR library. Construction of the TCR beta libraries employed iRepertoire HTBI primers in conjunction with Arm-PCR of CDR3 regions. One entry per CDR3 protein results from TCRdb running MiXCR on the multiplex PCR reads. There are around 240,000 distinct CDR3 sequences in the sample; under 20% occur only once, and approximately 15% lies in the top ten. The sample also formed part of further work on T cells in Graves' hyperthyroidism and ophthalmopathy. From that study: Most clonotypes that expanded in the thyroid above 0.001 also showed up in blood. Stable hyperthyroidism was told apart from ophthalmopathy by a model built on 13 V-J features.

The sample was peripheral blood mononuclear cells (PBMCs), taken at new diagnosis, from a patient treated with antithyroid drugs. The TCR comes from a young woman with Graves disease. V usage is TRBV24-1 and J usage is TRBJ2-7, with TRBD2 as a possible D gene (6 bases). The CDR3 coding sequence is TGTGCCACCAGTGATGCGGGGAGTCCCTACGAGCAGTACTTC. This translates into CATSDAGSPYEQYF.